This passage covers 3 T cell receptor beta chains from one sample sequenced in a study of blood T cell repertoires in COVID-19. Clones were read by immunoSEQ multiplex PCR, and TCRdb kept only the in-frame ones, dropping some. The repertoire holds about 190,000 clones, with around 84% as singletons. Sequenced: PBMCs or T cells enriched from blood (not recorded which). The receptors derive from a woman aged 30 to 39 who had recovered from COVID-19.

DNA of the CDR3: TGTGCCAGCAGCCCGAGCGGGGGGAGGAAGACCCAGTACTTC. Translating it yields CASSPSGGRKTQYF. The chain links TRBV28 to TRBJ2-5, with TRBD2 matching 9 bases. The CDR3 covers 14 residues. CDR1 and CDR2 from the germline V gene are MDHEN and SYDVKM. V lost 6 bases and J lost 6; bases outside the gene matches: 8.

The CDR3: CASSLPDRPNQPQHF. CDR3 sequence (DNA): TGTGCCAGCAGTTTACCGGACAGGCCCAATCAGCCCCAGCATTTT. V is TRBV28 and J is TRBJ1-5, with TRBD1 identical over 7 bases. Germline trimming cut 2 bases from V and 3 bases from J; bases unmatched to any gene: 4. From germline, CDR1 is MDHEN and CDR2 SYDVKM. This CDR3 comprises 15 residues.

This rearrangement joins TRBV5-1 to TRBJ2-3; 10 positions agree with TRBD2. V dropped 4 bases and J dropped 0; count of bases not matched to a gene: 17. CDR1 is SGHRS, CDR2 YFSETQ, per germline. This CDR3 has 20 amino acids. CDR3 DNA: TGCGCCAGCAGCCCCCGTCCCCTGCCTAGCGGGAGAGGAAGCACAGATACGCAGTATTTT. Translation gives CASSPRPLPSGRGSTDTQYF.